This TCR beta chain was sequenced for a study of T cells in Graves' hyperthyroidism and ophthalmopathy. There are many counts of this clonotype. The investigators amplified TCR beta CDR3 regions from RNA transcripts. The HTBI primer set was used in a first-round RT-PCR of the TCR CDR3. From the multiplex PCR reads, TCRdb called clonotypes with MiXCR, one entry per CDR3 protein. The data show about 350,000 distinct CDR3 sequences, about a fifth seen once. This CDR3 region has 17 residues. The trim removed 1 base at V and 4 bases at J, leaving 7 bases unmatched. Germline values: CDR1 MGHRA, CDR2 YSYEKL. The rearrangement links TRBV4-1 to TRBJ2-2, with 9 bases lining up with TRBD2. This clonotype originated in a woman younger than 30 with Graves' hyperthyroidism. Sequencing input: blood. CDR3 nucleotides: TGCGCCAGCAGCCAAGTTCGCGGGGGGGCTGGCACCGGGGAGCTGTTTTTT. As protein: CASSQVRGGAGTGELFF.